One and the same sample provided the 2 T cell receptor beta chains below, sequenced in a study of cytomegalovirus exposure and HLA in healthy donors. This table comes from immunoSEQ multiplex PCR, and its TCRdb copy is limited to in-frame clones, with some not included. The repertoire holds roughly 170,000 clones, with about 80% as singletons. The sequencing input was PBMCs. All receptors derive from a woman under 30 in good health and CMV-seropositive.

The rearrangement uses TRBV6-6 and TRBJ2-7; a weak D match, TRBD2 (7 bases). The V gene lost 2 bases and the J gene lost 2 bases, with 13 bases spanning the gap. There are 15 residues in the CDR3. Germline loops: CDR1 MNHNY, CDR2 SVGAGI (reference sequence). Here the CDR3 DNA reads TGTGCCAGCAGTTACACCGGGGGGCTGGCCTACGAGCAGTACTTC. This translates into CASSYTGGLAYEQYF.

CDR3 region: CATSRDRTGEADTQYF. CDR3 bases: TGTGCCACCAGCAGAGATAGGACAGGGGAGGCGGATACGCAGTATTTT. This chain joins TRBV15 and TRBJ2-3; TRBD1 matches 9 bases. The CDR3 totals 16 residues. The trim removed 0 bases at V and 6 bases at J, leaving 7 bases unmatched. Germline CDR1 and CDR2: LNHNV and YYDKDF (reference sequence).